This T cell receptor beta chain derives from a study of cytomegalovirus exposure and HLA in healthy donors. General study points: Rates of TCR association differed by HLA locus in a later analysis, with DRB1 highest and HLA-C lowest. Productive rates of about 87% or about 30% were seen for most TCR beta V segments in an earlier analysis.

The PCR had 60 Vbeta and 13 Jbeta primers. Method: immunoSEQ multiplex PCR; TCRdb's copy keeps in-frame clones and lacks some. The profile covers about 200,000 clones, with around 86% appearing a single time and 6.5% taken by the ten largest. V lost 5 bases to trimming and J lost 5 bases; unmatched junction nucleotides: 9. The V gene's germline CDR1 is PRHDT and CDR2 FYEKMQ (reference sequence). CDR3 length equals 16 residues. A note on this clone: The antigen is not known.

The sequenced sample consisted of PBMCs. The clonotype was recovered from a woman aged 50 to 60 in good health and CMV-seropositive. The genes are TRBV13 and TRBJ2-3; TRBD1 aligns across 11 bases. This chain's CDR3 is CASSPGQGGLQDTQYF. The CDR3 DNA reads as TGTGCCAGCAGCCCGGGACAGGGGGGCCTACAAGATACGCAGTATTTT.